This passage covers 31 T cell receptor beta chains from one sample sequenced in a study of blood T cell repertoires in COVID-19. Clones were read by immunoSEQ multiplex PCR, and TCRdb kept only the in-frame ones, dropping some. The profile shows some 200,000 clones, around 86% of them singletons. The sequencing sample was made of PBMCs or T cells enriched from blood (not recorded which). These receptors were collected from a woman aged 50 to 60 with acute COVID-19.

The rearrangement joins TRBV7-9 to TRBJ1-4, with D perhaps TRBD1 (6 bases). The V end was cut by 3 bases, the J end by 8 bases, with 10 bases between. This CDR3 has 13 amino acids. Germline values: CDR1 SEHNR, CDR2 FQNEAQ (reference sequence). In DNA, the CDR3 is TGTGCCAGCAGCTTCGCCGGGACAGAAAAACTGTTTTTT. It codes for CASSFAGTEKLFF.

V is TRBV28 and J is TRBJ2-7, with 9 nucleotides matching TRBD2. The CDR3 runs to 15 residues. From germline, CDR1 is MDHEN and CDR2 SYDVKM. Trimming cost V 7 bases and J 7 bases; bases outside gene matches: 14. The CDR3: CASTSAGGGFWEQYF. CDR3 in DNA: TGTGCCAGCACCTCCGCGGGGGGGGGTTTTTGGGAGCAGTACTTC.

The chain joins TRBV4-3 to TRBJ2-2, with 8 positions matching TRBD2. The germline V gene has CDR1 LGHNA and CDR2 YSLEER. The CDR3 has 16 amino acids. V was clipped by 4 bases and J by 2 bases; unmatched bases: 6. As DNA, the CDR3 is TGCGCCAGCAGCCGAGCCAGCGGGGGCAACACCGGGGAGCTGTTTTTT. Protein sequence: CASSRASGGNTGELFF.

The sample holds a few counts of this clone. V is TRBV5-4 and J is TRBJ2-7, with 8 bases matching TRBD1. Germline CDR1 SGHNT, CDR2 YYREEE (reference sequence). Losses at the gene ends were 7 bases for V and 6 bases for J; bases not matched to a gene: 12. This CDR3 is built from 14 residues. The CDR3 nucleotides are TGTGCCAGCGGTACTTCAGGGGGCCAGGGCGAGCAGTACTTC. This sequence encodes CASGTSGGQGEQYF.

The rearrangement joins TRBV18 to TRBJ1-2, with D maybe TRBD1 (5 bases). CDR1 and CDR2 from the germline V gene are KGHSH and LQKENI. The length of the CDR3 is 13 residues. With 6 bases removed from V and 3 bases from J, the gap between germline ends came to 11 bases. For the CDR3, the DNA is TGTGCCAGCTCCATAGACAGCTACTATGGCTACACCTTC. Translation: CASSIDSYYGYTF.

This chain connects TRBV11-2 to TRBJ1-6, with D unresolved. CDR1 is SGHAT and CDR2 is FQNNGV in the germline V gene. This CDR3 spans 11 amino acids. Trimming removed 5 bases from V and 12 bases from J, with 8 bases in between. In DNA form, the CDR3 reads TGTGCCAGCAGCCTAGCGGGACCCCTCCACTTT. As protein: CASSLAGPLHF.

This chain links TRBV2 with TRBJ2-2; weak D call: TRBD1 (5 bases). The germline CDR1 and CDR2 sequences are SNHLY and FYNNEI. This CDR3 spans 14 amino acids. Between the trimmed V and J ends, which lost 4 bases and 8 bases, there was a span of 14 bases. The DNA of the CDR3 is TGTGCCAGCAGTGGACAGATCGTCGGAGGGGAGCTGTTTTTT. This encodes CASSGQIVGGELFF.

The chain uses TRBV6-9 and TRBJ2-1, with 10 positions matching TRBD2. Losses at the gene ends were 4 bases for V and 7 bases for J; bases not matched to a gene: 4. The germline gives CDR1 MNHGY, CDR2 SVAAGI. The CDR3 is 14 residues long. Here the CDR3 reads CASSFSGRTNEQFF. In DNA form, the CDR3 reads TGTGCCAGCAGTTTTAGCGGGAGGACAAATGAGCAGTTCTTC.

The J gene is TRBJ1-6, the V gene TRBV3-1 (or the pseudogene TRBV3-2); TRBD1 is a possible D gene (6 bases). Germline V CDR1 and CDR2: LGHDT, YNNKEL (reference sequence). This CDR3 is 15 amino acids long. The ends were cut back, 4 bases at V and 5 bases at J, with 12 bases in the middle. The CDR3 region is CASSLRTVHNSPLHF. As DNA, the CDR3 is TGTGCCAGCAGCCTAAGGACAGTTCATAATTCACCCCTCCACTTT.

This chain links TRBV7-3 with TRBJ2-1, with 7 bases that match TRBD2. V lost 5 bases, J lost 5 bases, and 3 bases stayed unmatched. Germline V CDR1 and CDR2: SGHTA, FQGTGA. CDR3 length equals 13 residues. The CDR3 loop reads CASSGGLNNEQFF. As DNA, the CDR3 is TGTGCCAGCAGCGGGGGACTAAACAATGAGCAGTTCTTC.

The V call is TRBV3-1 (or the pseudogene TRBV3-2), the J call TRBJ2-6, with D tentatively TRBD1 (6 bases). CDR1 is LGHDT and CDR2 is YNNKEL in the germline V gene (reference sequence). The CDR3 consists of 17 residues. Deletions cut 6 bases from V and 0 bases from J, with 15 bases between. CDR3 in amino acids: CASSHPGQLSGANVLTF. CDR3 coding DNA: TGTGCCAGCAGTCACCCGGGACAACTCTCTGGGGCCAACGTCCTGACTTTC.

The gene calls are TRBV6-2 or TRBV6-3 and TRBJ2-5; no reliable D call. The CDR3 sequence is 13 residues long. Trimming shortened V by 2 bases and J by 5 bases, and 9 bases separated the two germline ends. The V gene's germline CDR1 is MNHEY and CDR2 SVGEGT. The CDR3 protein is CASSYPPPETQYF. CDR3 sequence (DNA): TGTGCCAGCAGTTACCCCCCCCCGGAGACCCAGTACTTC.

The CDR3 region is CASWDRGRGNYGYTF. The CDR3, as DNA: TGTGCCAGCTGGGACAGGGGAAGGGGGAACTATGGCTACACCTTC. The genes are TRBV28 and TRBJ1-2, with 10 bases identical to TRBD1. Trimming removed 8 bases from V and 2 bases from J; junction bases left unmatched: 8. The CDR3 is 15 residues long. Germline loops: CDR1 MDHEN, CDR2 SYDVKM.

The CDR3 DNA is TGTGCCAGCAGTGCCCCCAGTGGAAACACCATATATTTT. Encoded protein: CASSAPSGNTIYF. V usage is TRBV12-3 or TRBV12-4 and J usage is TRBJ1-3; D not resolved. Trimming took 5 bases from V and 3 from J, leaving 8 bases between them. CDR3 length: 13 residues.

The V gene is TRBV11-1, the J gene TRBJ2-7; 10 bases are a match to TRBD2. Germline V gene sequence: CDR1 SGHAT, CDR2 FQDESV (reference sequence). With V trimmed by 4 bases and J by 5 bases, 8 bases remained unmatched. This CDR3 is built from 15 residues. The CDR3 here is CASSSGLAIVHEQYF. CDR3 DNA: TGTGCCAGCAGCTCGGGACTAGCGATCGTCCACGAGCAGTACTTC.

The chain couples TRBV5-1 to TRBJ1-4; D perhaps matches TRBD1 (5 bases). V was trimmed by 7 bases and J by 5 bases, leaving 15 bases between them. The CDR3 length is 14 residues. The V gene's germline CDR1 is SGHRS and CDR2 YFSETQ. CDR3 loop: CASRTPLGNEKLFF. The CDR3 region has the DNA TGCGCCAGCCGGACACCCCTCGGGAATGAAAAACTGTTTTTT.

This chain joins TRBV3-1 (or the pseudogene TRBV3-2) and TRBJ2-7; tentatively, D is TRBD2 (6 bases). Per the germline V gene, CDR1 is LGHDT and CDR2 is YNNKEL (reference sequence). The V gene lost 5 bases and the J gene lost 5 bases, with 7 bases spanning the gap. CDR3 length equals 11 residues. CDR3 region: CASSWGDEQYF. CDR3 in DNA: TGTGCCAGCAGCTGGGGGGACGAGCAGTACTTC.

V and J are TRBV9 and TRBJ2-7, with a tentative D call TRBD1 (6 bases). Per germline, CDR1 SGDLS and CDR2 YYNGEE. The CDR3 is 14 residues long. Trimming left V 2 bases short and J 4 bases short, with 13 bases between. CDR3 sequence: CASSVRGRGYEQYF. CDR3 coding DNA: TGTGCCAGCAGCGTTCGGGGCAGGGGATACGAGCAGTACTTC. Supplemented by reference TRBV9 and TRBJ2-7, the full variable domain reads DSGVTQTPKHLITATGQRVTLRCSPRSGDLSVYWYQQSLDQGLQFLIQYYNGEERAKGNILERFSAQQFPDLHSELNLSSLELGDSALYFCASSVRGRGYEQYFGPGTRLTVT.

The V call is TRBV28, the J call TRBJ1-5, with 7 bases lining up with TRBD1. V trimming: 6 bases; J trimming: 1 base; junction bases outside the gene matches: 3. Germline CDR1 MDHEN, CDR2 SYDVKM. The CDR3 totals 14 residues. The CDR3 sequence is CASRTGTSNQPQHF. In DNA form, the CDR3 reads TGTGCCAGCAGGACAGGGACAAGCAATCAGCCCCAGCATTTT.

The V and J genes are TRBV5-1 and TRBJ2-2; 7 positions match TRBD1. The CDR3 runs 17 residues. With V trimmed by 4 bases and J by 0 bases, 9 bases remained unmatched. Germline V gives CDR1 SGHRS, CDR2 YFSETQ. The chain's CDR3 is CASSPGQLFANTGELFF. In DNA form, the CDR3 reads TGCGCCAGCAGCCCGGGACAGCTGTTCGCGAACACCGGGGAGCTGTTTTTT.

The table lists this clone with a count of one. This sequence joins TRBV7-2 and TRBJ2-1; possible D gene TRBD2, 6 bases. This CDR3 is built from 17 residues. V dropped 2 bases and J dropped 0 bases, with 14 bases sitting between them. From germline, CDR1 is SGHTA and CDR2 FQGNSA. The CDR3 sequence: CASSLRGGRNSYNEQFF. CDR3 DNA sequence: TGTGCCAGCAGCTTAAGAGGAGGGAGGAACTCCTACAATGAGCAGTTCTTC.

The chain links TRBV6-2 or TRBV6-3 to TRBJ1-5; D gene ambiguous. The ends were cut back, 3 bases at V and 4 bases at J, with 10 bases in the middle. The CDR3 totals 14 residues. From germline, CDR1 is MNHEY and CDR2 SVGEGT. The CDR3 reads CASSYRRTNQPQHF. For the CDR3, the DNA is TGTGCCAGCAGTTATAGGAGGACGAATCAGCCCCAGCATTTT.

The rearrangement joins TRBV4-3 to TRBJ1-2; TRBD1 is a possible D gene (5 bases). V lost 2 bases to trimming and J lost 4 bases, with 23 bases between them. Germline V gene sequence: CDR1 LGHNA, CDR2 YSLEER. The CDR3 covers 18 residues. In nucleotides, the CDR3 is TGCGCCAGCAGCCAATTTCTCTCCGGGGCGGGGAAGGGCTATGGCTACACCTTC. Amino acid sequence: CASSQFLSGAGKGYGYTF.

The chain joins TRBV4-3 to TRBJ2-2, with 7 bases fitting TRBD2. The CDR3 contains 17 residues. J was trimmed by 2 bases and V by 0 bases; bases with no gene match: 6. The germline CDR1 and CDR2 sequences are LGHNA and YSLEER. In DNA, the CDR3 is TGCGCCAGCAGCCAAGACGCGGGACTACTCAACACCGGGGAGCTGTTTTTT. Translating it yields CASSQDAGLLNTGELFF.

This clone turned up a few times. This CDR3 is CASRGNRGAYEQYF. In DNA, the CDR3 is TGTGCCAGCAGGGGAAACAGGGGTGCCTACGAGCAGTACTTC. The V and J genes are TRBV7-2 and TRBJ2-7; TRBD1 matches 7 bases. The CDR3 is 14 residues long. Per germline, CDR1 SGHTA and CDR2 FQGNSA. The ends lost 6 bases at V and 2 bases at J; junction bases unmatched: 7. The full variable domain, rest sourced from reference TRBV7-2 and TRBJ2-7, is GAGVSQSPSNKVTEKGKDVELRCDPISGHTALYWYRQSLGQGLEFLIYFQGNSAPDKSGLPSDRFSAERTGGSVSTLTIQRTQQEDSAVYLCASRGNRGAYEQYFGPGTRLTVT.

The chain employs TRBV2 and TRBJ1-5; 12 bases line up with TRBD1. The trim removed 4 bases at V and 6 bases at J, leaving 4 bases unmatched. Germline lookup yields CDR1 SNHLY and CDR2 FYNNEI. The CDR3 is made up of 15 amino acids. CDR3: CASSGDRGQGQPQHF. The CDR3 DNA is TGTGCCAGCAGTGGGGACAGGGGGCAAGGTCAGCCCCAGCATTTT.

The J gene is TRBJ2-5, the V gene TRBV7-9, with 10 bases that match TRBD2. J was trimmed by 6 bases and V by 1 base; bases with no gene match: 5. The CDR3 contains 15 residues. Germline V gene lookup returns CDR1 SEHNR and CDR2 FQNEAQ (reference sequence). In nucleotides, the CDR3 is TGTGCCAGCAGCTTAGGGGGAACTAGCGGGAAGACCCAGTACTTC. Protein: CASSLGGTSGKTQYF.

V gene TRBV6-5 combines with J gene TRBJ2-7; 8 nucleotides agree with TRBD1. This CDR3 region has 12 residues. Germline V gives CDR1 MNHEY, CDR2 SVGAGI. Trimming at V came to 7 bases and at J to 6 bases, leaving 5 bases not matched to a gene. The DNA of the CDR3 is TGTGCCAGCACAAGTACAGGGGGCGAGCAGTACTTC. It is translated as CASTSTGGEQYF.

This chain uses TRBV28 with TRBJ2-3; 7 nucleotides line up with TRBD1. The CDR3 runs to 15 residues. V was pared by 6 bases and J by 3 bases, with 9 bases of the junction left unmatched. In germline, CDR1 is MDHEN, CDR2 SYDVKM. The CDR3: CASRYDRVGTDTQYF. The CDR3 DNA sequence: TGTGCCAGCAGATACGACAGGGTGGGGACAGATACGCAGTATTTT. The whole variable domain, filled in from reference TRBV28 and TRBJ2-3, reads DVKVTQSSRYLVKRTGEKVFLECVQDMDHENMFWYRQDPGLGLRLIYFSYDVKMKEKGDIPEGYSVSREKKERFSLILESASTNQTSMYLCASRYDRVGTDTQYFGPGTRLTVL.

The V call is TRBV7-2, the J call TRBJ2-5; 8 bases match TRBD1. Germline lookup yields CDR1 SGHTA and CDR2 FQGNSA. The V gene end was trimmed by 1 base and the J gene end by 5 bases; junction bases not matched to a gene: 6. CDR3 length equals 15 residues. CDR3: CASSLDRTGSETQYF. The CDR3 DNA reads as TGTGCCAGCAGCTTAGATCGGACAGGGTCGGAGACCCAGTACTTC.

The chain combines TRBV6-4 with TRBJ2-3; TRBD1 aligns across 7 bases. Germline assignment: CDR1 MRHNA and CDR2 SNTAGT. This CDR3 contains 13 residues. J gave up 10 bases and V 2 bases, and 6 bases lay outside the gene matches. In DNA, the CDR3 is TGTGCCAGCAGTGACCGCCGACAGGGACCGCAGTATTTT. This encodes CASSDRRQGPQYF.